This TCR beta chain was captured by sequencing in a study of cytomegalovirus exposure and HLA in healthy donors. Overall study results and limits: Sequence variants that were highly shared formed a cluster that was likely a sequencing artifact. CMV serostatus alone was available as immune exposure information.

Of note for this clone: Its antigen remains unknown.

V shed 0 bases, J shed 2 bases, and the junction held 0 bases outside the gene matches. CDR1 is SGHNT and CDR2 is YYREEE in the germline V gene (reference sequence). The CDR3 loop spans 14 amino acids. Primers: 60 Vbeta forward and 13 Jbeta reverse. This table comes from immunoSEQ multiplex PCR, and its TCRdb copy is limited to in-frame clones, with some not included. The sample consists of 100,000 to 150,000 clones, around 67% of them appearing once. The chain links TRBV5-4 to TRBJ1-2; 8 bases fit TRBD1. The clonotype was recovered from a man aged 60-69 years in good health and CMV-seropositive. The specimen was PBMCs. The CDR3 nucleotides are TGTGCCAGCAGCTTGGGACAGGGGAACTATGGCTACACCTTC. This gives the protein CASSLGQGNYGYTF.